Shown below are 15 T cell receptor beta chains from a single sample sequenced in a study of cytomegalovirus exposure and HLA in healthy donors. Primers included in the PCR were 60 Vbeta and 13 Jbeta primers. Only in-frame clones appear in the TCRdb table, and some are missing; sequencing was by immunoSEQ multiplex PCR. The sample has 150,000 to 200,000 clones; 70% to 85% are singletons. Source material: PBMCs. The receptors were gathered from an older woman in good health and CMV-seropositive.

The J gene is TRBJ2-7, the V gene TRBV21-1; whether TRBD2, the table's D call, matches the DNA was not checked. TRBV21-1 is a documented pseudogene. The CDR3 totals 16 residues. The CDR3 sequence: CASSKGVGGSPYEQYF. The CDR3 DNA sequence: TGTGCCAGCAGCAAAGGGGTCGGCGGGAGCCCCTACGAGCAGTACTTC.

The J gene is TRBJ2-1, the V gene TRBV6-1; D is unclear. V was cut by 8 bases and J by 9 bases, with 14 bases left in between. The CDR3 is 12 residues long. Germline CDR1 reads MNHNS; CDR2 reads SASEGT. For the CDR3, the DNA is TGTGCCAGCGTCCTCCTCTCAGGTGAGCAGTTCTTC. Residues: CASVLLSGEQFF.

The J gene is TRBJ1-5, the V gene TRBV2, with D uncertain. The CDR3 runs 15 residues. CDR1 and CDR2 (germline): SNHLY, FYNNEI. V lost 5 bases and J 4 bases, leaving 15 bases between the germline ends. The CDR3 sequence: CASSRDGAKNQPQHF. The DNA of the CDR3 is TGTGCCAGCAGTCGCGATGGTGCGAAGAATCAGCCCCAGCATTTT. Full variable domain (outside the CDR3, taken from reference TRBV2 and TRBJ1-5): EPEVTQTPSHQVTQMGQEVILRCVPISNHLYFYWYRQILGQKVEFLVSFYNNEISEKSEIFDDQFSVERPDGSNFTLKIRSTKLEDSAMYFCASSRDGAKNQPQHFGDGTRLSIL.

This clone has a handful of counts. V and J are TRBV4-1 and TRBJ1-2; TRBD1 matches 10 bases. Germline V gene sequence: CDR1 MGHRA, CDR2 YSYEKL. This CDR3 has 14 amino acids. The V and J ends lost 1 base and 8 bases, in that order; junction bases with no gene match: 4. DNA of the CDR3: TGCGCCAGCAGCCAAGTGGGACAGGGGAAGGGCTACACCTTC. As protein: CASSQVGQGKGYTF.

V is TRBV27 and J is TRBJ2-1; D unresolved. The CDR3 length is 15 residues. V shed 7 bases and J shed 0 bases, with 13 bases lying between them. The V gene's germline CDR1 is MNHEY and CDR2 SMNVEV (reference sequence). The CDR3 sequence is CASTLSLSSYNEQFF. CDR3 DNA: TGTGCCAGCACCCTATCATTGAGCTCCTACAATGAGCAGTTCTTC.

This chain uses TRBV7-9 with TRBJ1-4, with TRBD1 matching over 9 bases. Germline values: CDR1 SEHNR, CDR2 FQNEAQ (reference sequence). The J segment lost 5 bases and the V segment lost 5 bases, leaving 3 bases of the junction unmatched. The CDR3 is made up of 14 amino acids. CDR3 protein: CASSLGQGNEKLFF. CDR3 coding DNA: TGTGCCAGCAGCCTGGGACAGGGAAATGAAAAACTGTTTTTT.

The chain is built from TRBV5-5 and TRBJ1-3, with 8 nucleotides matching TRBD1. Looked up from germline, CDR1 is SGHKS and CDR2 is YYEKEE (reference sequence). The V segment lost 2 bases and the J segment 5 bases; nucleotides outside the gene matches: 6. The CDR3 totals 15 residues. CDR3 coding DNA: TGTGCCAGCAGCTTAATGAGACAGGGGCGAAACACCATATATTTT. It is translated as CASSLMRQGRNTIYF.

This sequence joins TRBV29-1 and TRBJ2-7; TRBD1 matches at 9 bases. Trimming removed 6 bases from V and 2 bases from J; junction bases left unmatched: 5. This CDR3 comprises 13 residues. Germline V gene sequence: CDR1 SQVTM, CDR2 ANQGSEA. CDR3 DNA: TGCAGCGTGGGACAGGGCATAGCCTACGAGCAGTACTTC. This translates into CSVGQGIAYEQYF.

This clone was picked up a small number of times. The chain combines TRBV10-3 with TRBJ1-2; TRBD1 matches 7 bases. Trimming at V came to 0 bases and at J to 4 bases, leaving 2 bases not matched to a gene. The V gene's germline CDR1 is ENHRY and CDR2 SYGVKD. The CDR3 sequence is 14 residues long. The CDR3 reads CAISESGQAYGYTF. Written as DNA, the CDR3 is TGTGCCATCAGTGAGTCAGGACAGGCCTATGGCTACACCTTC.

This chain joins TRBV9 and TRBJ2-7, with 12 bases lining up with TRBD1. CDR3 length equals 15 residues. The V segment lost 3 bases and the J segment 7 bases; nucleotides outside the gene matches: 8. Germline loops: CDR1 SGDLS, CDR2 YYNGEE. The CDR3 coding sequence is TGTGCCAGCAGCGCAGGGGGACAGGGGGCGTGGGAGCAGTACTTC. Protein product: CASSAGGQGAWEQYF.

V is TRBV5-4 and J is TRBJ1-1, with TRBD1 matching 9 bases. Looked up from germline, CDR1 is SGHNT and CDR2 is YYREEE (reference sequence). J lost 5 bases, V lost 2 bases, and 7 bases had no gene match. This CDR3 spans 15 amino acids. The CDR3, as DNA: TGTGCCAGCAGCTTCCCGGGACAGGGAGGGACTGAAGCTTTCTTT. Translated: CASSFPGQGGTEAFF.

The chain combines TRBV30 with TRBJ1-1; 10 bases fit TRBD1. The germline V gene has CDR1 GTSNPN and CDR2 SVGIG (reference sequence). This CDR3 comprises 13 residues. The J segment lost 6 bases and the V segment lost 8 bases, leaving 9 bases of the junction unmatched. The CDR3 region is CAHTGQGDSEAFF. CDR3 bases: TGTGCCCACACCGGACAGGGGGACTCTGAAGCTTTCTTT.

This clone has just one count. The chain employs TRBV30 and TRBJ2-7; 7 bases are shared with TRBD1. With V trimmed by 8 bases and J by 6 bases, 10 bases remained unmatched. This CDR3 spans 12 amino acids. The germline V gene has CDR1 GTSNPN and CDR2 SVGIG (reference sequence). The CDR3 DNA reads as TGTGCCGGCCACGGACAGGCGAGCGAGCAGTACTTC. Translating gives CAGHGQASEQYF.

Concerning this clone: Distinct nucleotide sequences in the sample also encode this CDR3. The chain uses TRBV28 and TRBJ2-2; 9 bases are shared with TRBD1. CDR3 length: 17 amino acids. Germline V gene lookup returns CDR1 MDHEN and CDR2 SYDVKM. With 6 bases clipped from V and 4 bases from J, the junction kept 12 bases outside the gene matches. DNA of the CDR3: TGTGCCAGCAGCTTCCCTTCGGGACAGGGCGTCACCGGGGAGCTGTTTTTT. Protein sequence: CASSFPSGQGVTGELFF.

Comments on this clone: At one end the junction does not follow the germline gene, possibly because of a read error. Other DNA sequences within the sample encode an identical CDR3. J is TRBJ2-6 and V is TRBV5-1, with a possible D match to TRBD1 (5 bases). The CDR3 consists of 13 residues. In germline, CDR1 is SGHRS, CDR2 YFSETQ. CDR3 residues: CASSLAGANGLTF. DNA for the CDR3: TGCGCCAGCAGCTTGGCTGGGGCCAACGGCCTGACTTTC.